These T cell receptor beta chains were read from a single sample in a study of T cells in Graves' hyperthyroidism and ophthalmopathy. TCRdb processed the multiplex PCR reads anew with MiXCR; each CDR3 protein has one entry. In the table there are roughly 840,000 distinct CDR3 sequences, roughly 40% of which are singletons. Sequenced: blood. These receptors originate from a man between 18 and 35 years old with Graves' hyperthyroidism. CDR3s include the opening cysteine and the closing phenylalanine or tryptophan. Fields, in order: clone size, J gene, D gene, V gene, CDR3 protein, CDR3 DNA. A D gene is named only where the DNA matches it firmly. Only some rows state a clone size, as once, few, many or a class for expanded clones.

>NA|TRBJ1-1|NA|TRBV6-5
CASNYQGTEAFF
TGTGCCAGCAATTATCAGGGTACTGAAGCTTTCTTT
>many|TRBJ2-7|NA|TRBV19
CASSTESYEQYF
TGTGCCAGTAGTACGGAATCCTACGAGCAGTACTTC
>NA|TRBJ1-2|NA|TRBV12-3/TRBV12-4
CASSLEGNYDYTF
TGTGCCAGCAGTTTAGAGGGGAACTATGACTACACCTTC
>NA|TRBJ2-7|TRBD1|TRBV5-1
CASSWTGAGDEQYF
TGCGCCAGCAGCTGGACAGGGGCCGGGGACGAGCAGTACTTC
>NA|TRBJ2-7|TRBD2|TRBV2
CASSPILLAGGPSEQYF
TGTGCCAGCAGCCCAATTTTACTAGCGGGAGGGCCGAGCGAGCAGTACTTC
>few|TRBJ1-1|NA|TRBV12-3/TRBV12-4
CASSLRGTAFF
TGTGCCAGCAGTTTACGGGGGACCGCTTTCTTT
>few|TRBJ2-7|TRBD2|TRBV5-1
CASSPGDTGREEQYF
TGCGCCAGCAGCCCCGGGGACACCGGGAGGGAGGAGCAGTACTTC
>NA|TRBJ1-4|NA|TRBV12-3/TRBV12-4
CASSSVHESNEKLFF
TGTGCCAGCAGTTCCGTCCACGAGTCTAATGAAAAACTGTTTTTT
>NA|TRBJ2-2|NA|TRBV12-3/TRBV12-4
CASRNRETNTGELFF
TGTGCCAGCAGAAACAGGGAAACGAACACCGGGGAGCTGTTTTTT
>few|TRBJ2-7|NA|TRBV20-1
CSARDRAPYEQYF
TGCAGTGCTAGAGACAGGGCCCCCTACGAGCAGTACTTC
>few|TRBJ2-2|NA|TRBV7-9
CASSLAPTLNTGELFF
TGTGCCAGCAGCTTAGCCCCGACGTTGAACACCGGGGAGCTGTTTTTT
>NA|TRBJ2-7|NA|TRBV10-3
CAISLFDGTYEQYF
TGTGCCATCAGTTTATTCGACGGGACCTACGAGCAGTACTTC
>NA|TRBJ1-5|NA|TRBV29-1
CSVEATGGFDVTQHF
TGCAGCGTTGAGGCGACAGGAGGGTTTGACGTTACGCAGCATTTT
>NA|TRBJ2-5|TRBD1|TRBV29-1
CSATGGPQETQYF
TGCAGCGCAACAGGGGGCCCCCAAGAGACCCAGTACTTC
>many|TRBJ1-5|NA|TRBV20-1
CSARTVNNQPQHF
TGCAGTGCTAGGACAGTAAACAATCAGCCCCAGCATTTT
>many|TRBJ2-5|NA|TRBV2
CASSVAGWETQYF
TGTGCCAGCAGTGTGGCAGGGTGGGAGACCCAGTACTTC
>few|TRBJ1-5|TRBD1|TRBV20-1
CSAQRGQLGQPQHF
TGCAGTGCCCAAAGGGGGCAGCTCGGGCAGCCCCAGCATTTT
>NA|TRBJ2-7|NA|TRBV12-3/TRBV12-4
CASSMDKGYEQYF
TGTGCCAGCAGTATGGACAAGGGATACGAGCAGTACTTC
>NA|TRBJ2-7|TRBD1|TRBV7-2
CASSAGGWAYEQYF
TGTGCCAGCAGCGCAGGGGGCTGGGCCTACGAGCAGTACTTC
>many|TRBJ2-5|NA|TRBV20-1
CSARVDDVQETQYF
TGCAGTGCTAGGGTCGATGACGTCCAAGAGACCCAGTACTTC
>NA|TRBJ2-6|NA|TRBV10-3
CAISARGAGANVLTF
TGTGCCATCAGTGCCAGGGGGGCTGGGGCCAACGTCCTGACTTTC
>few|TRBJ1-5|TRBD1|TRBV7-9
CASRIGTDSNQPQHF
TGTGCCAGCAGAATAGGGACAGATAGCAATCAGCCCCAGCATTTT
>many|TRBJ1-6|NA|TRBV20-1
CSARGHLNSPLHF
TGCAGTGCTAGGGGACACCTTAATTCACCCCTCCACTTT
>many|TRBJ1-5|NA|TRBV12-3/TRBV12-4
CASSPGRDNQPQHF
TGTGCCAGCAGTCCAGGACGGGACAATCAGCCCCAGCATTTT
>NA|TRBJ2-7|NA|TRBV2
CASSQWDGTYEQYF
TGTGCCAGCAGCCAATGGGACGGAACCTACGAGCAGTACTTC
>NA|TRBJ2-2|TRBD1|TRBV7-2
CASSFPGTGEFGLFF
TGTGCCAGCAGCTTCCCGGGGACAGGGGAGTTCGGGCTGTTTTTT
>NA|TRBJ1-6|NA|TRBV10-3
CAISGRDIASPLHF
TGTGCCATCAGTGGAAGGGACATAGCTTCACCCCTCCACTTT
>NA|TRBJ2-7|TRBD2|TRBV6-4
CAGGRSLDEQYF
TGTGCCGGCGGGAGGTCCCTGGACGAGCAGTACTTC
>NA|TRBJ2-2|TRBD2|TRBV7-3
CASSVTAGTGELFF
TGTGCCAGCAGCGTGACAGCGGGAACCGGGGAGCTGTTTTTT
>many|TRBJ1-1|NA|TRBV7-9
CASSALGGTSAFF
TGTGCCAGCAGCGCACTGGGTGGGACGTCAGCTTTCTTT
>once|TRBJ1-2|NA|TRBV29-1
CSSDTPYGYTF
TGCAGTTCCGACACACCATATGGCTACACCTTC
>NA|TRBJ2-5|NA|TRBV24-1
CATSDPTRGWETQYF
TGTGCCACCAGTGATCCAACTAGGGGTTGGGAGACCCAGTACTTC
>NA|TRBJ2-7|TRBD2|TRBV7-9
CASEAGGVNEQYF
TGTGCCAGCGAGGCGGGGGGTGTCAACGAGCAGTACTTC
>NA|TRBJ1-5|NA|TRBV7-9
CASPGTEPNQPQHF
TGCGCCAGCCCCGGTACGGAACCGAATCAGCCCCAGCATTTT
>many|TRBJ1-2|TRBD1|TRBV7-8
CASSLWRTGVSYTF
TGTGCCAGCAGCTTGTGGAGGACAGGGGTATCCTACACCTTC
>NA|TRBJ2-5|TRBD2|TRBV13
CASTAGGRRETQYF
TGTGCCAGCACTGCCGGGGGGAGGAGAGAGACCCAGTACTTC
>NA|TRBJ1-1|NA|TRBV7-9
CASSLGGHLNTEAFF
TGTGCCAGCAGCTTGGGAGGACATCTGAACACTGAAGCTTTCTTT
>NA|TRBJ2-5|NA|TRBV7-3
CASSRSEVETQYF
TGTGCCAGCAGCCGTTCTGAGGTTGAGACCCAGTACTTC
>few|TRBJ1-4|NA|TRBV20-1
CSAIQQPLNEKLFF
TGCAGTGCTATACAGCAGCCCCTTAATGAAAAACTGTTTTTT
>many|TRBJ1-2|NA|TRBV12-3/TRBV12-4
CASTGTFGVYGYTF
TGTGCCAGCACGGGGACCTTTGGGGTCTATGGCTACACCTTC
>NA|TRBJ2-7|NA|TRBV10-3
CAISDVSTYEQYF
TGTGCCATCAGTGATGTAAGCACCTACGAGCAGTACTTC
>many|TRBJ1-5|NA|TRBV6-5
CAQITSNQPQHF
TGTGCCCAAATTACGAGCAATCAGCCCCAGCATTTT
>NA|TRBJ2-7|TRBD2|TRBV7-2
CASGGTSGSFSYEQYF
TGTGCCAGCGGGGGGACTAGCGGGAGTTTCTCCTACGAGCAGTACTTC
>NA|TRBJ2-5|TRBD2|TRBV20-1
CSAFSSGGTETQYF
TGCAGTGCTTTCTCTAGCGGGGGGACCGAGACCCAGTACTTC
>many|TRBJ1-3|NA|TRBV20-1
CSASGSGNTIYF
TGCAGTGCTAGCGGCTCTGGAAACACCATATATTTT
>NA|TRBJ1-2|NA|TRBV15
CATSQEGQGAPLDGYTF
TGTGCCACCAGCCAAGAAGGGCAGGGAGCACCCCTTGATGGCTACACCTTC
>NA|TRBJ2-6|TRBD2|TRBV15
CATSRASSGRANVLTF
TGTGCCACCAGCCGCGCCTCAAGCGGGAGGGCCAACGTCCTGACTTTC
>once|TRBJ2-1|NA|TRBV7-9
CASSRMWQRYNEQFF
TGTGCCAGCAGCCGCATGTGGCAGCGCTACAATGAGCAGTTCTTC
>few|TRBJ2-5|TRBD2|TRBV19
CASSALAGGFLETQYF
TGTGCCAGTAGTGCCTTAGCGGGGGGGTTCTTAGAGACCCAGTACTTC
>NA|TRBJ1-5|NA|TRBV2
CASSQDGVQPQHF
TGTGCCAGCAGCCAAGATGGGGTTCAGCCCCAGCATTTT
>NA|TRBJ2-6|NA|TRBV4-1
CASSREGHNVLTF
TGCGCCAGCAGCCGAGAAGGCCACAACGTCCTGACTTTC
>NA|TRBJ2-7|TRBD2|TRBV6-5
CASRSTGTNEQYF
TGTGCCAGCAGATCCACCGGGACTAACGAGCAGTACTTC
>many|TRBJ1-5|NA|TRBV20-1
CSALDRSNQPQHF
TGCAGTGCGTTGGACAGATCCAATCAGCCCCAGCATTTT
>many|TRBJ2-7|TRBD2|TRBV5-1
CASSLASGTHEQYF
TGCGCCAGCAGCTTGGCTAGCGGAACCCACGAGCAGTACTTC